This T cell receptor beta chain appears in the sequencing data of a study of T cells in Graves' hyperthyroidism and ophthalmopathy. This clonotype was counted many times. Germline values: CDR1 DFQATT, CDR2 SNEGSKA (reference sequence). Trimming stripped 0 bases from V and 5 bases from J, with 13 bases between. The CDR3 is 14 amino acids. RNA transcripts were the template for amplifying TCR beta CDR3 regions. Researchers ran a first-round RT-PCR on the TCR CDR3 using the HTBI primer set. TCRdb used MiXCR to reprocess the multiplex PCR reads, holding one entry per CDR3 protein. Altogether about 400,000 distinct CDR3 sequences are present, about 14% being singletons, with the ten largest covering around 28%. Disease lasting under 3 months, a NOSPECS grade of at least 4, and a Clinical Activity Score of at least 3 were features of the ophthalmopathy patients. Patients having uncontrolled infection, another autoimmune disease, pregnancy or lactation were not included. Used for diagnoses were clinical symptoms, serum thyroxine and TRAb, thyroid ultrasound and orbital computed tomography.

The V and J genes are TRBV20-1 and TRBJ2-5; tentative D call: TRBD1 (5 bases). Input material: blood. The TCR was taken from a man aged 45-60 years with Graves' ophthalmopathy. As DNA, the CDR3 is TGCAGTGCTAGAGACCGACAGATTGGTGAGACCCAGTACTTC. This translates into CSARDRQIGETQYF.